The next 22 T cell receptor beta chains were all read from a single sample in a study of graft-versus-host responses after intestinal transplantation. Clones were sequenced by immunoSEQ multiplex PCR, and TCRdb holds only the in-frame ones, with some missing. The data contain fewer than 130,000 clones, about 93% of them seen just once; the ten biggest clones take up 0.5% to 0.6%. For these TCRs, the target antigens are not known. The source material was unstimulated CD8+ T cells sorted from spleen or lymph node cells, sampled before intestinal transplant. The receptors stem from a human donor who received an intestinal transplant.

The sample holds a few counts of this clone. This rearrangement joins TRBV7-9 to TRBJ1-4, with 8 bases lining up with TRBD1. Losses at the gene ends were 4 bases for V and 6 bases for J; bases not matched to a gene: 7. The CDR3 length is 15 residues. Germline V gene sequence: CDR1 SEHNR, CDR2 FQNEAQ (reference sequence). The chain's CDR3 is CASSSPTGVDEKLFF. Here the CDR3 DNA reads TGTGCCAGCAGCTCACCGACAGGGGTAGATGAAAAACTGTTTTTT.

V usage is TRBV14 and J usage is TRBJ2-2; D gene ambiguous. The CDR3 spans 13 residues. Trimming left V 1 base short and J 7 bases short, with 7 bases between. Germline values: CDR1 SGHDN, CDR2 FVKESK. CDR3 region: CASSQVYGGELFF. For the CDR3, the DNA is TGTGCCAGCAGCCAAGTATATGGCGGGGAGCTGTTTTTT. The whole variable domain, filled in from reference TRBV14 and TRBJ2-2, reads EAGVTQFPSHSVIEKGQTVTLRCDPISGHDNLYWYRRVMGKEIKFLLHFVKESKQDESGMPNNRFLAERTGGTYSTLKVQPAELEDSGVYFCASSQVYGGELFFGEGSRLTVL.

This chain links TRBV27 with TRBJ2-7; D remains ambiguous. The V gene's germline CDR1 is MNHEY and CDR2 SMNVEV (reference sequence). V was trimmed by 3 bases and J by 3 bases, leaving 9 bases between them. The CDR3 runs to 13 residues. The chain's CDR3 is CASSLTIGYEQYF. The DNA for the CDR3 is TGTGCCAGCAGTTTGACCATTGGCTACGAGCAGTACTTC.

This chain connects TRBV5-1 to TRBJ2-1; D is unresolved. This CDR3 region has 13 residues. V was cut by 1 base and J by 7 bases, with 9 bases left in between. The germline V gene has CDR1 SGHRS and CDR2 YFSETQ. This CDR3 is CASSLKGWNEQFF. In DNA, the CDR3 is TGCGCCAGCAGCTTGAAGGGTTGGAATGAGCAGTTCTTC.

The count of this clone is one. V usage is TRBV19 and J usage is TRBJ2-5; 10 nucleotides align to TRBD2. Gene TRBJ2-7 matches the end of the DNA better, so the J call may be wrong. This CDR3 region has 15 residues. In germline, CDR1 is LNHDA, CDR2 SQIVND (reference sequence). CDR3 sequence: CASSRLAGGSYEQYF. The CDR3 bases are TGTGCCAGTAGTAGACTAGCGGGCGGATCCTACGAGCAGTACTTC.

The V and J genes are TRBV6-5 and TRBJ2-1, with D possibly matching TRBD2 (5 bases). V was trimmed by 4 bases and J by 2 bases, leaving 9 bases between them. Germline V gene sequence: CDR1 MNHEY, CDR2 SVGAGI. The CDR3 has 14 amino acids. The CDR3 nucleotides read TGTGCCAGCAGTTCTGGAGGAACCTACAATGAGCAGTTCTTC. Its translation: CASSSGGTYNEQFF.

In DNA form, the CDR3 reads TGCAGCGTCCTTGGACTAGCGGGTCTCTACGAGCAGTACTTC. This codes for CSVLGLAGLYEQYF. J is TRBJ2-7 and V is TRBV29-1; the match to TRBD2 covers 11 bases. Germline V gives CDR1 SQVTM, CDR2 ANQGSEA. The CDR3 has 14 residues. V was clipped by 6 bases and J by 3 bases; unmatched bases: 7.

V is TRBV15 and J is TRBJ2-1, with a weak D call TRBD1 (5 bases). V lost 0 bases to trimming and J lost 8 bases, with 8 bases between them. This CDR3 has 13 amino acids. Germline V gene data show CDR1 as LNHNV and CDR2 as YYDKDF (reference sequence). This CDR3 reads CATSREGPYEQFF. The CDR3 nucleotides are TGTGCCACCAGCAGAGAGGGGCCCTATGAGCAGTTCTTC.

This chain links TRBV30 with TRBJ2-1, with 9 bases matching TRBD2. This CDR3 is built from 14 residues. After removal of 4 bases from V and 0 bases from J, the junction contained 1 base not matched to a gene. Germline values: CDR1 GTSNPN, CDR2 SVGIG (reference sequence). The CDR3 DNA follows: TGTGCCTGGACTAGCGGGGCCTCCTACAATGAGCAGTTCTTC. This translates into CAWTSGASYNEQFF.

The rearrangement links TRBV7-8 to TRBJ1-1; the D is unclear. Trimming took off 2 bases at V and 0 bases at J, with 10 bases between the two ends. The CDR3 runs 15 residues. The V gene's germline CDR1 is SGHVS and CDR2 FQNEAQ. CDR3 region: CASSLISTMNTEAFF. For the CDR3, the DNA is TGTGCCAGCAGCTTAATTTCCACCATGAACACTGAAGCTTTCTTT. The full variable domain, in which reference TRBV7-8 and TRBJ1-1 provide the parts outside the CDR3, is GAGVSQSPRYKVAKRGQDVALRCDPISGHVSLFWYQQALGQGPEFLTYFQNEAQLDKSGLPSDRFFAERPEGSVSTLKIQRTQQEDSAVYLCASSLISTMNTEAFFGQGTRLTVV.

The J gene is TRBJ2-1, the V gene TRBV4-2; TRBD2 aligns across 8 bases. The J segment lost 0 bases and the V segment lost 1 base, leaving 5 bases of the junction unmatched. This CDR3 contains 17 residues. Germline assignment: CDR1 LGHNA and CDR2 YNFKEQ. The CDR3 DNA follows: TGTGCCAGCAGCCAAGCACGAGCGGGGGCCTCCTACAATGAGCAGTTCTTC. As protein: CASSQARAGASYNEQFF.

The gene calls are TRBV7-9 and TRBJ1-2; no clear D. The CDR3 length is 14 residues. The V gene lost 7 bases and the J gene lost 3 bases, with 15 bases spanning the gap. Per germline, CDR1 SEHNR and CDR2 FQNEAQ (reference sequence). The CDR3 spells CASTLTTAYYGYTF. As DNA, the CDR3 is TGTGCCAGCACGCTCACCACTGCGTACTATGGCTACACCTTC.

In the case of this clone: At one of its ends the junction is not consistent with the germline gene, which may arise from a read error. The chain couples TRBV27 to TRBJ2-4; D is ambiguous. Looked up from germline, CDR1 is MNHEY and CDR2 is SMNVEV (reference sequence). The CDR3 is made up of 13 amino acids. Here the CDR3 DNA reads TGTGCCAGCAGCCTCTACCTAGAAGGTCCCTGGCACTTC. Translated: CASSLYLEGPWHF.

The V call is TRBV2, the J call TRBJ2-5; 8 bases are shared with TRBD1. The V and J ends lost 3 bases and 5 bases, in that order; junction bases with no gene match: 11. Looked up from germline, CDR1 is SNHLY and CDR2 is FYNNEI. This CDR3 region has 16 residues. The CDR3 bases are TGTGCCAGCAGTGATCGGACAGGGAGCCGAGGGGAGACCCAGTACTTC. Its protein is CASSDRTGSRGETQYF.

The chain uses TRBV29-1 and TRBJ2-2, with 11 bases lining up with TRBD1. The germline gives CDR1 SQVTM, CDR2 ANQGSEA. Unmatched junction bases numbered 4, after V lost 7 bases and J lost 6 bases. The CDR3 runs to 13 residues. The DNA of the CDR3 is TGCAGCGCCAGGGACAGGGGGGCCGGGGAGCTGTTTTTT. Translation: CSARDRGAGELFF.

The V call is TRBV18, the J call TRBJ2-1, with 8 bases fitting TRBD1. The CDR3 covers 19 residues. Trimming removed 2 bases from V and 1 base from J; junction bases left unmatched: 13. Looked up from germline, CDR1 is KGHSH and CDR2 is LQKENI. CDR3 loop: CASSPGDQGAVRSYNEQFF. The DNA for the CDR3 is TGTGCCAGCTCACCAGGGGATCAGGGGGCCGTAAGGTCCTACAATGAGCAGTTCTTC.

The chain uses TRBV27 and TRBJ1-1; a weak D match, TRBD1 (6 bases). This CDR3 is built from 16 residues. The germline gives CDR1 MNHEY, CDR2 SMNVEV (reference sequence). The V end lost 4 bases, the J end lost 4 bases, and 19 bases lay between the germline ends. As DNA, the CDR3 is TGTGCCAGCAGTTCTACCGGGGGGCTGGGTATCACTGAAGCTTTCTTT. Protein sequence: CASSSTGGLGITEAFF.

The chain links TRBV14 to TRBJ1-3, with no clear D. CDR3 size: 15 residues. Germline CDR1 reads SGHDN; CDR2 reads FVKESK. Between the trimmed V and J ends, which lost 0 bases and 0 bases, there was a span of 6 bases. The CDR3 DNA follows: TGTGCCAGCAGCCAAGAGCCCTTCTCTGGAAACACCATATATTTT. It codes for CASSQEPFSGNTIYF.

The V and J genes are TRBV30 and TRBJ2-7, with a tentative D call TRBD2 (6 bases). The V and J ends lost 8 bases and 0 bases respectively, with 11 bases between them. This CDR3 contains 12 residues. Germline V gene lookup returns CDR1 GTSNPN and CDR2 SVGIG (reference sequence). CDR3 region: CAGGLLSYEQYF. For the CDR3, the DNA is TGTGCCGGGGGACTCCTCTCCTACGAGCAGTACTTC.

The chain combines TRBV7-2 with TRBJ2-1; 8 nucleotides agree with TRBD2. This CDR3 is 17 amino acids long. CDR1 and CDR2 (germline): SGHTA, FQGNSA. V lost 1 base and J lost 7; bases outside the gene matches: 12. Here the CDR3 DNA reads TGTGCCAGCAGCTTAGGGCGAGCGGGACTAGTAACGAATGAGCAGTTCTTC. This translates into CASSLGRAGLVTNEQFF.

The V gene is TRBV7-9, the J gene TRBJ2-7; 8 bases map to TRBD2. V shed 5 bases and J 3 bases; nucleotides not matched to a gene: 3. Looked up from germline, CDR1 is SEHNR and CDR2 is FQNEAQ (reference sequence). The CDR3 spans 13 residues. CDR3 nucleotide sequence: TGTGCCAGCAGCCTCCTAGCGGGCTACGAGCAGTACTTC. Protein product: CASSLLAGYEQYF.

The chain carries TRBV11-2 and TRBJ2-7; possibly TRBD1 for D (6 bases). CDR1 is SGHAT and CDR2 is FQNNGV in the germline V gene. With 5 bases removed from V and 4 bases from J, the gap between germline ends came to 12 bases. This CDR3 is built from 13 residues. The DNA for the CDR3 is TGTGCCAGCAGCCACGGACAGAGATACGAGCAGTACTTC. It translates to CASSHGQRYEQYF.